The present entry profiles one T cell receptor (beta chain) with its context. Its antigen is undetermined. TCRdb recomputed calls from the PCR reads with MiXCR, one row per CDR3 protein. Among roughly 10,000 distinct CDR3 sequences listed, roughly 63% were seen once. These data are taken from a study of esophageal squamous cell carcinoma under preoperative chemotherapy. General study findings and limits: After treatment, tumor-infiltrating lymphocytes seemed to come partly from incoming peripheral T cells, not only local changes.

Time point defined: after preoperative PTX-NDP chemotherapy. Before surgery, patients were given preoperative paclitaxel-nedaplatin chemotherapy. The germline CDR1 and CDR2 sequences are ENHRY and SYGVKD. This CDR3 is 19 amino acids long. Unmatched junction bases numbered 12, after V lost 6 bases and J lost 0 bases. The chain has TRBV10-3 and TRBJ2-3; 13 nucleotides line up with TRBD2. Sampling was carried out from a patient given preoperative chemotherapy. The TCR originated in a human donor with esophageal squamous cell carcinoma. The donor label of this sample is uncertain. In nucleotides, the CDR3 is TGTGCCATCAGCCCCGGACTAGCGGGAGAAGGTCCTAGCACAGATACGCAGTATTTT. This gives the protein CAISPGLAGEGPSTDTQYF.